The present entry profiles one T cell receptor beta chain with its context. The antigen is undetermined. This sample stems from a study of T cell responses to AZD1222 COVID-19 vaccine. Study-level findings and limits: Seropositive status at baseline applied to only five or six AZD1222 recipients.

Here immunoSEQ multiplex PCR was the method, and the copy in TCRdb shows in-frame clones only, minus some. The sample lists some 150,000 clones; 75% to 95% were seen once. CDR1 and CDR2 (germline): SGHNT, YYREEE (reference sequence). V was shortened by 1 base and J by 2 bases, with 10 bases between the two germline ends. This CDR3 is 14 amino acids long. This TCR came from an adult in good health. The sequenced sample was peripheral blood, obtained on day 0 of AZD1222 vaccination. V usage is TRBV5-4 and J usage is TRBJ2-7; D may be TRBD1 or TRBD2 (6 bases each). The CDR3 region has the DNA TGTGCCAGCAGCTTGAGGGGGGCCGCCTACGAGCAGTACTTC. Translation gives CASSLRGAAYEQYF.